These T cell receptor beta chains were read from a single sample in a study of T cells in Graves' hyperthyroidism and ophthalmopathy. TCRdb re-derived calls from the multiplex PCR reads in MiXCR, one entry per CDR3 protein. Altogether around 250,000 distinct CDR3 sequences are present, 13% to 15% being singletons, with the ten largest covering approximately 12%. The specimen sequenced was blood. These receptors originate from a middle-aged woman with Graves' hyperthyroidism that later progressed to Graves' ophthalmopathy. Each CDR3 is given with its conserved first and last residue. Fields, in order: V gene, CDR3 protein.

>TRBV18
CASSSAGQADFSYNEQFF
>TRBV5-1
CASTPDSSSHNEQFF
>TRBV5-1
CASSGEGNPASEQYF
>TRBV3-1
CASSQGRTGYGYTF
>TRBV6-5
CASSYSWDYDTEAFF
>TRBV2
CASRESGQAFGGSYNEQFF
>TRBV4-1
CASSPSGSEQFF
>TRBV5-8
CASSLALNNEQFF
>TRBV20-1
CSAIRPGLAAHEQFF
>TRBV12-3/TRBV12-4
CARTEAFF
>TRBV6-2/TRBV6-3
CASSYSSGSYNEQFF
>TRBV7-6
CASSNRLAELYEQYF
>TRBV5-1
CASSLHGGVGDSGNTIYF
>TRBV7-9
CASSSVGGRRYEQFF